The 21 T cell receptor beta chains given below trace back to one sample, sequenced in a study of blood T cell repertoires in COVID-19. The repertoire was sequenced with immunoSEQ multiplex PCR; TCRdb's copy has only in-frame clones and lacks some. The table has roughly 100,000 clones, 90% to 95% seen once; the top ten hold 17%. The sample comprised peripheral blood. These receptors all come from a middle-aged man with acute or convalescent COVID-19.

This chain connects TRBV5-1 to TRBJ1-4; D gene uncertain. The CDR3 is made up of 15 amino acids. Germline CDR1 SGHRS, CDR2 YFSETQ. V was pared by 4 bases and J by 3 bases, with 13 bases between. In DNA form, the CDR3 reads TGCGCCAGCAGCCCGGAGGGAGTAGCTAATGAAAAACTGTTTTTT. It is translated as CASSPEGVANEKLFF.

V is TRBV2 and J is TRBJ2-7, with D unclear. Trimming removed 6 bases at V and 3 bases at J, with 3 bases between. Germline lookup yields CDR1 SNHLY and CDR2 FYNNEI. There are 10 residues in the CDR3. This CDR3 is CASSYYEQYF. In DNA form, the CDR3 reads TGTGCCAGCAGCTACTACGAGCAGTACTTC.

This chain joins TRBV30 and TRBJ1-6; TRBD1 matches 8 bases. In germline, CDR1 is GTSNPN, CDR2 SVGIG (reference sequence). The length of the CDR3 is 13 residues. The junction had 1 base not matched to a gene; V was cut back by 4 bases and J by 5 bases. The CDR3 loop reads CAWTGGNNSPLHF. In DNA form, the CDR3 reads TGTGCCTGGACAGGGGGCAATAATTCACCCCTCCACTTT.

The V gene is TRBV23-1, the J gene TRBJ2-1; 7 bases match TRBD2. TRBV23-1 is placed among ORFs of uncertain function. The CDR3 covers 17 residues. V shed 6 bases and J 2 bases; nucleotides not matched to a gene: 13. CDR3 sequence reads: CASRGGGSAETYNEQFF. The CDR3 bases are TGCGCCAGCAGGGGGGGAGGGTCTGCAGAAACCTACAATGAGCAGTTCTTC.

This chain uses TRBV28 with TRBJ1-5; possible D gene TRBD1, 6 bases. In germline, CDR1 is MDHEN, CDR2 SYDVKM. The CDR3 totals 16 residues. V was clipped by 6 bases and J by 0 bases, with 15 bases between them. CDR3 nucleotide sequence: TGTGCCAGCAGCCCCGGGGGGGCTGCTAGCAATCAGCCCCAGCATTTT. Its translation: CASSPGGAASNQPQHF.

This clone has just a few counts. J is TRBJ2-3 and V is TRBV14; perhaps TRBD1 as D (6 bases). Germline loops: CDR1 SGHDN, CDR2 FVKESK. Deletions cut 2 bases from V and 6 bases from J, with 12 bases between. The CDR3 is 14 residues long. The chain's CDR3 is CASSQHPRGDTQYF. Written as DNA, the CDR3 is TGTGCCAGCAGCCAACATCCGAGGGGGGATACGCAGTATTTT.

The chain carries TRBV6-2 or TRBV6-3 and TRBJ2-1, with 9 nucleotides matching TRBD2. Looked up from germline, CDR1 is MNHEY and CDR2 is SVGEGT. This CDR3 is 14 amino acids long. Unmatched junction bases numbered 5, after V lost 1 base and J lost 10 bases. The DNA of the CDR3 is TGTGCCAGCAGTTACTTGGGGCTAGCGGGGGAGCAGTTCTTC. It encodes CASSYLGLAGEQFF.

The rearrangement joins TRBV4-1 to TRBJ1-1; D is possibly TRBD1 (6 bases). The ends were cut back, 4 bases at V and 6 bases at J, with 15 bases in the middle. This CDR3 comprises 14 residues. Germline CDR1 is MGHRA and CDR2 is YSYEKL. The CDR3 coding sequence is TGCGCCAGCAGCCCCCCGACAGGTAGGTCTGAAGCTTTCTTT. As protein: CASSPPTGRSEAFF.

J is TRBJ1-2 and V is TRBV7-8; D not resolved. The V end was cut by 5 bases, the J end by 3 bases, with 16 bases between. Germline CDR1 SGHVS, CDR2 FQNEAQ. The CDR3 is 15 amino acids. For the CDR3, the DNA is TGTGCCAGCAGCCCTCTGGGGAGGGAGGACTATGGCTACACCTTC. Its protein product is CASSPLGREDYGYTF.

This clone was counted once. CDR3 in DNA: TGTGCCACTGGAGGGGGGGGAACCTACGAGCAGTACTTC. It codes for CATGGGGTYEQYF. The chain uses TRBV19 and TRBJ2-7; D possibly corresponds to TRBD2 (7 bases). The CDR3 covers 13 residues. Germline V CDR1 and CDR2: LNHDA, SQIVND (reference sequence). Trimming took off 10 bases at V and 2 bases at J, with 15 bases between the two ends. The full variable domain, rest sourced from reference TRBV19 and TRBJ2-7, is DGGITQSPKYLFRKEGQNVTLSCEQNLNHDAMYWYRQDPGQGLRLIYYSQIVNDFQKGDIAEGYSVSREKKESFPLTVTSAQKNPTAFYLCATGGGGTYEQYFGPGTRLTVT.

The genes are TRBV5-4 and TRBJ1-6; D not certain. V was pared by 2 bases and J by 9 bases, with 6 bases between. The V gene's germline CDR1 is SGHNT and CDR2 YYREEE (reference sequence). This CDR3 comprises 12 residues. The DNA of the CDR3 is TGTGCCAGCAGCTTTTACGGTTCACCCCTCCACTTT. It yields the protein CASSFYGSPLHF.

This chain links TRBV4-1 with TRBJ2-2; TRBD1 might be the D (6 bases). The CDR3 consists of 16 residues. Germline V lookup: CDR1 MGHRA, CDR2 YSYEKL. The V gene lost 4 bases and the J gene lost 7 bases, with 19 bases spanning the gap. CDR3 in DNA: TGCGCCAGCAGCCGACAGGATTTGGTCGGGATCGGGGAGCTGTTTTTT. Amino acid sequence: CASSRQDLVGIGELFF.

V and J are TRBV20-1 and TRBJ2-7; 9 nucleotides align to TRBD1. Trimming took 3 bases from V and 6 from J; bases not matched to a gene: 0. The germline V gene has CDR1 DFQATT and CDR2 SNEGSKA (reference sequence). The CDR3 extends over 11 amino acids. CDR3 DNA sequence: TGCAGTGCTAGGACAGGGGGCGAGCAGTACTTC. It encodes CSARTGGEQYF.

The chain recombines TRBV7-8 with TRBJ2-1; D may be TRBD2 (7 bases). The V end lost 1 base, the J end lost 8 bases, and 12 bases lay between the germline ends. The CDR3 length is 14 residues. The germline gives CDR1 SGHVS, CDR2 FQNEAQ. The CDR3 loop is CASSLERGADEQFF. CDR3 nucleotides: TGTGCCAGCAGCTTAGAACGGGGGGCGGATGAGCAGTTCTTC.

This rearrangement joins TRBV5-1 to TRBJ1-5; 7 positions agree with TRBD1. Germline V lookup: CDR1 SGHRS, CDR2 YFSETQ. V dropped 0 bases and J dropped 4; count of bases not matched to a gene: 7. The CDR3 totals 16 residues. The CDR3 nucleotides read TGCGCCAGCAGCTTGGATCCGGGACAGACTAATCAGCCCCAGCATTTT. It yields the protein CASSLDPGQTNQPQHF.

CDR3 nucleotides: TGTGCCACCAGTGATTCCAGGGGTCGCTACGAGCAGTACTTC. It encodes CATSDSRGRYEQYF. This rearrangement joins TRBV24-1 to TRBJ2-7; D perhaps matches TRBD1 (6 bases). V was cut by 2 bases and J by 3 bases, with 10 bases left in between. The germline V gene encodes CDR1 KGHDR and CDR2 SFDVKD. This CDR3 has 14 residues.

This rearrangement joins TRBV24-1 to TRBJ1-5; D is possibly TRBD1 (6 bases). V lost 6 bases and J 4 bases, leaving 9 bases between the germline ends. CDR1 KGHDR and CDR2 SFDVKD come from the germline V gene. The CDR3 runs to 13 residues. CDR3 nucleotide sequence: TGTGCCACCAGTATCCAGGGGAATCAGCCCCAGCATTTT. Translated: CATSIQGNQPQHF.

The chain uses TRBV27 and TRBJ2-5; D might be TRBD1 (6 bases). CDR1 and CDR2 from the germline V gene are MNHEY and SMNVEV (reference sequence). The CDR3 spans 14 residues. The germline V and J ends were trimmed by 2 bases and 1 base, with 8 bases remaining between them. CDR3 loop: CASSLDRTQETQYF. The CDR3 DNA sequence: TGTGCCAGCAGTTTAGACAGGACCCAAGAGACCCAGTACTTC.

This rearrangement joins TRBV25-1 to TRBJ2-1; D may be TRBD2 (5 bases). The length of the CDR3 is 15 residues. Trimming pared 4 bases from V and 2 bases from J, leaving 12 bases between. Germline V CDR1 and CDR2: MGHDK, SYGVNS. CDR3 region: CASSVGDSAYNEQFF. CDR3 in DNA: TGTGCCAGCAGTGTCGGGGATTCCGCCTACAATGAGCAGTTCTTC. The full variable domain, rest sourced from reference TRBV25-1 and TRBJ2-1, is EADIYQTPRYLVIGTGKKITLECSQTMGHDKMYWYQQDPGMELHLIHYSYGVNSTEKGDLSSESTVSRIRTEHFPLTLESARPSHTSQYLCASSVGDSAYNEQFFGPGTRLTVL.

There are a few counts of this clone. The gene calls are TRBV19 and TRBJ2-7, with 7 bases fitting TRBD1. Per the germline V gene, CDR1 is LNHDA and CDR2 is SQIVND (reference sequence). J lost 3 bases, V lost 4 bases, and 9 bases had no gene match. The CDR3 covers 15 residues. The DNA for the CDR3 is TGTGCCAGTAGTACCCGACAGGGAATGAACTACGAGCAGTACTTC. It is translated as CASSTRQGMNYEQYF.

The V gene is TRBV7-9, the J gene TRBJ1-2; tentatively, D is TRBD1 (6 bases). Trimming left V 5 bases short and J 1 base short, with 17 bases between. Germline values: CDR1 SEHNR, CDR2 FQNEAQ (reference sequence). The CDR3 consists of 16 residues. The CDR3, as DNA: TGTGCCAGCAGCAGCCGGGACATCTTCTTTAACTATGGCTACACCTTC. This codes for CASSSRDIFFNYGYTF.